Below, 26 T cell receptor beta chains from the same sample are listed, as sequenced in a study of T cells in Graves' hyperthyroidism and ophthalmopathy. Amplification yielded TCR beta CDR3 regions, with RNA transcripts as the source. TCR CDR3 underwent first-round RT-PCR with the HTBI primer set. TCRdb re-called the multiplex PCR reads through MiXCR, storing one row per CDR3 protein. This sample has 530,000 or so distinct CDR3 sequences; roughly 24% occur once, and the top ten carry 11%. The sequenced sample was blood. All receptors come from a woman aged 30 to 39 with Graves' ophthalmopathy.

There are many counts of this clonotype. The chain is built from TRBV20-1 and TRBJ2-5, with D uncertain. The V end was cut by 5 bases, the J end by 1 base, with 5 bases between. CDR3 length equals 11 residues. Germline V gene sequence: CDR1 DFQATT, CDR2 SNEGSKA (reference sequence). The CDR3 coding sequence is TGCAGTGCTTTGTCCCAAGAGACCCAGTACTTC. Protein sequence: CSALSQETQYF.

V usage is TRBV6-4 and J usage is TRBJ2-2, with D maybe TRBD2 (6 bases). Trimming removed 2 bases from V and 7 bases from J, with 11 bases in between. This CDR3 has 14 residues. CDR1 and CDR2 from the germline V gene are MRHNA and SNTAGT. In DNA, the CDR3 is TGTGCCAGCAGTGACCGGGAGTCGGTCGGGGAGCTGTTTTTT. Its translation is CASSDRESVGELFF.

This clonotype was observed a handful of times. V gene TRBV5-1 combines with J gene TRBJ2-7; TRBD2 matches at 7 bases. In germline, CDR1 is SGHRS, CDR2 YFSETQ. The CDR3 covers 14 residues. The trim removed 5 bases at V and 2 bases at J, leaving 7 bases unmatched. CDR3 region: CASSLGGETYEQYF. The CDR3 nucleotides read TGCGCCAGCAGTCTGGGGGGGGAGACCTACGAGCAGTACTTC.

The CDR3 bases are TGTGCCAGCAGCTTTACCCCTGCGTTGCACACCGGGGAGCTGTTTTTT. It translates to CASSFTPALHTGELFF. V usage is TRBV7-3 and J usage is TRBJ2-2, with D hard to call. This CDR3 has 16 residues. CDR1 is SGHTA and CDR2 is FQGTGA in the germline V gene. Trimming removed 3 bases at V and 3 bases at J, with 14 bases between.

Many counts were recorded for this clonotype. V usage is TRBV28 and J usage is TRBJ1-2; 9 nucleotides align to TRBD1. V shed 6 bases, J shed 4 bases, and the junction held 3 bases outside the gene matches. The CDR3 has 13 amino acids. Germline V gives CDR1 MDHEN, CDR2 SYDVKM. CDR3 region: CASRSGQGYGYTF. DNA of the CDR3: TGTGCCAGCAGATCGGGACAGGGCTATGGCTACACCTTC.

The V call is TRBV12-3 or TRBV12-4, the J call TRBJ1-1; no reliable D call. V lost 1 base, J lost 6 bases, and 9 bases lay in between. The CDR3 totals 13 residues. CDR3 nucleotides: TGTGCCAGCAGTTTAGTTGTCTCCGCTGAAGCTTTCTTT. It translates to CASSLVVSAEAFF.

This clonotype was seen repeatedly, ten times or more. The chain links TRBV4-1 to TRBJ1-1, with TRBD1 as a possible D gene (5 bases). Trimming left V 1 base short and J 0 bases short, with 15 bases between. Germline CDR1 MGHRA, CDR2 YSYEKL. The CDR3 covers 17 residues. The CDR3 loop is CASSQVGGGTLNTEAFF. The CDR3 coding sequence is TGCGCCAGCAGCCAAGTTGGGGGGGGGACGCTGAACACTGAAGCTTTCTTT.

This clonotype has a count of ten or more. V usage is TRBV6-5 and J usage is TRBJ1-5; TRBD1 might be the D (6 bases). V was pared by 7 bases and J by 6 bases, with 13 bases between. CDR1 MNHEY and CDR2 SVGAGI come from the germline V gene. CDR3 length: 13 amino acids. CDR3 DNA sequence: TGTGCCAGCACAACAGGGTTCGGTCAGCCCCAGCATTTT. Protein product: CASTTGFGQPQHF.

The chain combines TRBV6-1 with TRBJ1-5, with a possible D match to TRBD1 (5 bases). Trimming removed 6 bases at V and 3 bases at J, with 12 bases between. The germline V gene encodes CDR1 MNHNS and CDR2 SASEGT. This CDR3 is built from 14 residues. This chain's CDR3 is CASRKRGDNQPQHF. CDR3 in DNA: TGTGCCAGCAGAAAAAGGGGAGACAATCAGCCCCAGCATTTT.

Points on this clonotype: This sequence may be a read error, since a much larger clone differs from it by one base. The rearrangement links TRBV11-2 to TRBJ2-7; D assignment may be TRBD1 or TRBD2 (5 bases each). Deletions cut 4 bases from V and 4 bases from J, with 17 bases between. Germline V lookup: CDR1 SGHAT, CDR2 FQNNGV. The CDR3 is 15 residues long. CDR3 residues: CASSWASGPGYEQYF. CDR3 bases: TGTGCCAGCAGCTGGGCCTCGGGACCAGGGTACGAGCAGTACTTC. Using reference TRBV11-2 and TRBJ2-7 for the parts outside the CDR3, the full variable domain is EAGVAQSPRYKIIEKRQSVAFWCNPISGHATLYWYQQILGQGPKLLIQFQNNGVVDDSQLPKDRFSAERLKGVDSTLKIQPAKLEDSAVYLCASSWASGPGYEQYFGPGTRLTVT.

The rearrangement joins TRBV7-2 to TRBJ2-5; D is perhaps TRBD1 or TRBD2 (5 bases each). V was trimmed by 7 bases and J by 4 bases, leaving 16 bases between them. Per germline, CDR1 SGHTA and CDR2 FQGNSA. This CDR3 contains 14 residues. The CDR3 DNA reads TGTGCCAGCACCCTGTTGGGGGTTCGAGAGACCCAGTACTTC. Translation: CASTLLGVRETQYF. Drawing the rest from reference TRBV7-2 and TRBJ2-5, the complete variable domain is GAGVSQSPSNKVTEKGKDVELRCDPISGHTALYWYRQSLGQGLEFLIYFQGNSAPDKSGLPSDRFSAERTGGSVSTLTIQRTQQEDSAVYLCASTLLGVRETQYFGPGTRLLVL.

This clonotype was picked up a small number of times. The chain links TRBV9 to TRBJ1-1; D is ambiguous. Germline lookup yields CDR1 SGDLS and CDR2 YYNGEE. There are 14 residues in the CDR3. Trimming removed 0 bases from V and 7 bases from J, with 13 bases in between. In DNA, the CDR3 is TGTGCCAGCAGCGTAGCGCTCGGGGAGTATGAAGCTTTCTTT. Protein: CASSVALGEYEAFF.

This clonotype was seen many times. This chain connects TRBV6-1 to TRBJ1-1; possible D gene TRBD1, 5 bases. Trimming took off 4 bases at V and 5 bases at J, with 14 bases between the two ends. This CDR3 is 14 amino acids long. From germline, CDR1 is MNHNS and CDR2 SASEGT. The CDR3 sequence is CASSVTRGDTEAFF. The CDR3 nucleotides are TGTGCCAGCAGTGTAACAAGGGGAGATACTGAAGCTTTCTTT.

This clonotype was seen at least ten times. This chain links TRBV6-2 or TRBV6-3 with TRBJ1-2; D might be TRBD1 (6 bases). V lost 2 bases and J 5 bases, leaving 15 bases between the germline ends. Per the germline V gene, CDR1 is MNHEY and CDR2 is SVGEGT. The CDR3 consists of 15 residues. CDR3 nucleotides: TGTGCCAGCAGTTACGTCGGGCAGGGGAATTATGGCTACACCTTC. Protein product: CASSYVGQGNYGYTF.

The V and J genes are TRBV6-2 or TRBV6-3 and TRBJ1-1, with 7 bases identical to TRBD1. J lost 1 base, V lost 0 bases, and 11 bases had no gene match. Germline CDR1 MNHEY, CDR2 SVGEGT. The CDR3 has 18 residues. For the CDR3, the DNA is TGTGCCAGCAGTTACTCGAATACGAGACAGGGTACGAACACTGAAGCTTTCTTT. Translating it yields CASSYSNTRQGTNTEAFF.

V and J are TRBV4-3 and TRBJ1-6; tentatively, D is TRBD1 (5 bases). The CDR3 covers 16 residues. The germline V gene has CDR1 LGHNA and CDR2 YSLEER. Trimming removed 1 base at V and 8 bases at J, with 15 bases between. CDR3 sequence reads: CASSQGRRREDSPLHF. In DNA form, the CDR3 reads TGCGCCAGCAGCCAAGGTAGGCGCAGGGAGGATTCACCCCTCCACTTT.

This clonotype came up many times. The rearrangement uses TRBV6-1 and TRBJ1-1; perhaps TRBD1 as D (6 bases). V lost 0 bases and J lost 3, with 20 bases in between. The length of the CDR3 is 18 residues. The germline V gene has CDR1 MNHNS and CDR2 SASEGT. This CDR3 is CASSEAFRGSFLYTEAFF. CDR3 coding DNA: TGTGCCAGCAGTGAAGCATTTAGGGGGAGCTTTTTGTACACTGAAGCTTTCTTT.

There are many counts of this clonotype. V usage is TRBV28 and J usage is TRBJ1-2; TRBD1 matches 8 bases. With 4 bases clipped from V and 3 bases from J, the junction kept 4 bases outside the gene matches. The CDR3 extends over 14 amino acids. Per the germline V gene, CDR1 is MDHEN and CDR2 is SYDVKM. CDR3 loop: CASSSRQGYYGYTF. CDR3 DNA sequence: TGTGCCAGCAGTTCTCGACAGGGGTACTATGGCTACACCTTC.

The chain couples TRBV27 to TRBJ1-1; 7 nucleotides line up with TRBD1. Germline V gene lookup returns CDR1 MNHEY and CDR2 SMNVEV (reference sequence). After removal of 5 bases from V and 1 base from J, the junction contained 10 bases not matched to a gene. This CDR3 is built from 16 residues. CDR3 in amino acids: CASSPSSGTANTEAFF. The CDR3 nucleotides are TGTGCCAGCAGTCCCTCCTCCGGGACAGCGAACACTGAAGCTTTCTTT.

This clonotype was seen a handful of times. The rearrangement links TRBV6-1 to TRBJ1-1; D call uncertain. This CDR3 spans 11 amino acids. V shed 4 bases and J shed 7 bases, with 7 bases lying between them. Germline V gives CDR1 MNHNS, CDR2 SASEGT. CDR3 region: CASSAGGEAFF. The CDR3 DNA sequence: TGTGCCAGCAGTGCGGGAGGTGAAGCTTTCTTT.

Many counts were recorded for this clonotype. The chain links TRBV6-1 to TRBJ1-2, with D unresolved. The CDR3 spans 12 residues. Between the trimmed V and J ends, which lost 4 bases and 5 bases, there was a span of 8 bases. Germline loops: CDR1 MNHNS, CDR2 SASEGT. CDR3 in amino acids: CASSVEGYGYTF. For the CDR3, the DNA is TGTGCCAGCAGTGTGGAAGGTTATGGCTACACCTTC.

The CDR3 loop is CSVAQGLNQPQHF. The CDR3 coding sequence is TGCAGCGTTGCTCAGGGATTAAATCAGCCCCAGCATTTT. This chain connects TRBV29-1 to TRBJ1-5, with D maybe TRBD1 (5 bases). This CDR3 contains 13 residues. Trimming cost V 4 bases and J 4 bases, with 11 bases left between them. In germline, CDR1 is SQVTM, CDR2 ANQGSEA.

The sample holds many counts of this clonotype. This chain joins TRBV9 and TRBJ1-2, with D unclear. Germline V gene lookup returns CDR1 SGDLS and CDR2 YYNGEE. V was trimmed by 0 bases and J by 4 bases, leaving 10 bases between them. The CDR3 is 14 amino acids. DNA of the CDR3: TGTGCCAGCAGCGTAGGGACCGGAACCTATGGCTACACCTTC. Translated: CASSVGTGTYGYTF.

This clonotype occurred many times. The CDR3 region has the DNA TGTGCCAGCAGGTCCCCGAAAAGTGGGCTCGGCAACACTGAAGCTTTCTTT. Protein sequence: CASRSPKSGLGNTEAFF. This rearrangement joins TRBV6-4 to TRBJ1-1; D gene unclear. The V gene lost 6 bases and the J gene lost 2 bases, with 22 bases spanning the gap. Germline assignment: CDR1 MRHNA and CDR2 SNTAGT. The CDR3 loop spans 17 amino acids.

This clonotype was recorded many times. The CDR3 DNA sequence: TGTGCCAGCAGCCCCCCGGGGGCACAAGAGACCCAGTACTTC. It codes for CASSPPGAQETQYF. V and J are TRBV11-2 and TRBJ2-5; D may correspond to TRBD1 or TRBD2 (6 bases each). V dropped 5 bases and J dropped 2 bases, with 12 bases sitting between them. Germline V gene lookup returns CDR1 SGHAT and CDR2 FQNNGV. CDR3 length: 14 residues.

This clonotype turned up a few times. The V and J genes are TRBV19 and TRBJ1-5; 9 bases match TRBD1. V was clipped by 2 bases and J by 9 bases; unmatched bases: 17. The CDR3 has 18 amino acids. Per the germline V gene, CDR1 is LNHDA and CDR2 is SQIVND (reference sequence). The CDR3 sequence is CASSILGAGTGPSRPQHF. The CDR3 nucleotides are TGTGCCAGTAGTATACTCGGTGCGGGGACAGGGCCCTCGAGGCCCCAGCATTTT.